This T cell receptor beta chain was captured in a study of blood T cell repertoires in COVID-19. Study in general: T cells, B-cell-depleted T cells, or PBMCs supplied cDNA or gDNA.

The table lists this clone with a count of one. In germline, CDR1 is SGHRS, CDR2 YFSETQ. V lost 4 bases, J lost 5 bases, and 11 bases stayed unmatched. The CDR3 is 16 amino acids. Assay used: immunoSEQ multiplex PCR; TCRdb lists only in-frame clones, some missing. The sample has some 120,000 clones, more than 75% seen once. This chain joins TRBV5-1 and TRBJ2-2, with 7 nucleotides matching TRBD1. Sequences were obtained from peripheral blood. This TCR was sampled from a man in his sixties with COVID-19, enrolled during active disease. The CDR3 loop is CASSPTGVSGTGELFF. CDR3 bases: TGCGCCAGCAGCCCCACAGGGGTATCGGGTACCGGGGAGCTGTTTTTT.